Listed here are 13 T cell receptor beta chains from one sample, sequenced in a study of blood T cell repertoires in COVID-19. Data came from immunoSEQ multiplex PCR; TCRdb stores just in-frame clones and leaves some out. The data contain some 250,000 clones, 80% to 90% of them singletons. Material for sequencing was peripheral blood. These TCRs come from a woman older than 75 with COVID-19, enrolled during active disease.

The chain carries TRBV6-5 and TRBJ2-1; 9 bases align to TRBD2. This CDR3 has 15 amino acids. Germline V lookup: CDR1 MNHEY, CDR2 SVGAGI. V trimming: 4 bases; J trimming: 5 bases; junction bases outside the gene matches: 6. The CDR3 protein is CASSSGASGNNEQFF. The CDR3, as DNA: TGTGCCAGCAGTTCCGGAGCTAGCGGGAACAATGAGCAGTTCTTC.

CDR3 sequence: CASSIMRADTQYF. DNA of the CDR3: TGTGCCAGTAGTATAATGAGGGCAGATACGCAGTATTTT. The chain links TRBV19 to TRBJ2-3, with a tentative D call TRBD2 (5 bases). The CDR3 runs to 13 residues. The germline V and J ends were trimmed by 2 bases and 4 bases, with 7 bases remaining between them. Germline assignment: CDR1 LNHDA and CDR2 SQIVND (reference sequence).

This clone was seen once. This chain uses TRBV10-1 with TRBJ2-1; D possibly corresponds to TRBD2 (7 bases). CDR1 and CDR2 (germline): WNHNN, SYGVQD (reference sequence). This CDR3 contains 16 residues. The V and J ends lost 1 base and 5 bases respectively, with 15 bases between them. The CDR3 coding sequence is TGCGCCAGCAGTGAGTTAGGGGGGGGCGTAGACAATGAGCAGTTCTTC. The encoded protein is CASSELGGGVDNEQFF.

The rearrangement uses TRBV14 and TRBJ2-3; no clear D gene. V shed 4 bases and J shed 1 base, with 3 bases lying between them. In germline, CDR1 is SGHDN, CDR2 FVKESK. This CDR3 contains 12 residues. Written as DNA, the CDR3 is TGTGCCAGCAGCCCTGGCACAGATACGCAGTATTTT. This encodes CASSPGTDTQYF.

This clone was seen only a few times. The chain employs TRBV28 and TRBJ2-7, with TRBD2 matching over 12 bases. V lost 10 bases, J lost 0 bases, and 4 bases stayed unmatched. Germline-derived CDR1 and CDR2 are MDHEN and SYDVKM. This CDR3 is built from 14 residues. For the CDR3, the DNA is TGTGCCACCCTGACTAGCGGGGGCTCCTACGAGCAGTACTTC. Translating it yields CATLTSGGSYEQYF.

V and J are TRBV29-1 and TRBJ2-7; 8 bases map to TRBD1. Germline CDR1 and CDR2: SQVTM and ANQGSEA. Trimming removed 7 bases from V and 4 bases from J; junction bases left unmatched: 9. CDR3 size: 13 residues. CDR3 region: CSGGTGDKYEQYF. The CDR3 bases are TGCAGCGGGGGGACAGGAGACAAATACGAGCAGTACTTC.

Only a few counts were recorded for this clone. The chain recombines TRBV27 with TRBJ2-2; D unresolved. Germline V gene data show CDR1 as MNHEY and CDR2 as SMNVEV (reference sequence). CDR3 length: 14 amino acids. Trimming left V 4 bases short and J 1 base short, with 7 bases between. CDR3 DNA: TGTGCCAGCAGTTATTTACAGAACACCGGGGAGCTGTTTTTT. It encodes CASSYLQNTGELFF.

The rearrangement joins TRBV5-1 to TRBJ1-1; perhaps TRBD1 as D (5 bases). Deletions cut 0 bases from V and 3 bases from J, with 15 bases between. This CDR3 has 16 residues. CDR1 and CDR2 from the germline V gene are SGHRS and YFSETQ. The CDR3 loop is CASSLDPQGPDTEAFF. The CDR3 DNA reads as TGCGCCAGCAGCTTGGATCCTCAGGGTCCGGACACTGAAGCTTTCTTT.

The rearrangement joins TRBV30 to TRBJ1-1, with D perhaps TRBD1 (5 bases). The germline V gene has CDR1 GTSNPN and CDR2 SVGIG (reference sequence). CDR3 size: 13 residues. V was trimmed by 5 bases and J by 1 base, leaving 11 bases between them. This CDR3 is CAWRRQKNTEAFF. In DNA form, the CDR3 reads TGTGCCTGGCGAAGACAGAAGAACACTGAAGCTTTCTTT.

This clone was seen a single time. The chain couples TRBV28 to TRBJ2-3, with a possible D match to TRBD2 (5 bases). The CDR3 runs 16 residues. From germline, CDR1 is MDHEN and CDR2 SYDVKM. V was pared by 5 bases and J by 0 bases, with 15 bases between. CDR3 DNA: TGTGCCAGCAGTCTCTATGAGGGATCTAGCACAGATACGCAGTATTTT. Amino acid sequence: CASSLYEGSSTDTQYF.

The genes are TRBV6-5 and TRBJ2-7; D perhaps matches TRBD2 (7 bases). Trimming removed 8 bases at V and 5 bases at J, with 10 bases between. Germline lookup yields CDR1 MNHEY and CDR2 SVGAGI. CDR3 length: 11 residues. CDR3 sequence (DNA): TGTGCCAGCCGGGGGGCCAACGAGCAGTACTTC. Translation gives CASRGANEQYF.

This clone was recorded a few times. A junction end diverges from the germline sequence, so it may reflect a read error. This rearrangement joins TRBV18 to TRBJ1-6, with 8 bases fitting TRBD1. The germline V gene has CDR1 KGHSH and CDR2 LQKENI. This CDR3 region has 22 residues. The CDR3 loop is CASSPRWTGKVLRTGGNSPLHF. The CDR3 region has the DNA TGTGCCAGCTCCCCACGCTGGACAGGGAAGGTTCTAAGAACCGGGGGAAATTCACCCCTCCACTTT.

The chain uses TRBV6-1 and TRBJ1-5, with D tentatively TRBD1 (6 bases). V lost 0 bases to trimming and J lost 0 bases, with 15 bases between them. The CDR3 runs to 18 residues. Germline values: CDR1 MNHNS, CDR2 SASEGT. The CDR3 region has the DNA TGTGCCAGCAGTGAAGCGCTCGGACAGTCTCATAGCAATCAGCCCCAGCATTTT. Translated, it gives CASSEALGQSHSNQPQHF.